Below, 4 T cell receptor beta chains from the same sample are listed, as sequenced in a study of T-cell memory formation after mild COVID-19. MiXCR, run by TCRdb on the 5' RACE reads, gives a single entry per CDR3 protein. The data contain 380,000 or so distinct CDR3 sequences, roughly an eighth of them singletons. Sequencing was performed on PBMCs or a T cell subset sorted from them (not recorded which). The source of these receptors is a man younger than 30 who had mild COVID-19 (a few samples of this study predate the infection). Cell type and time point are not known.

The V call is TRBV7-9, the J call TRBJ2-7; 8 bases map to TRBD1. The germline CDR1 and CDR2 sequences are SEHNR and FQNEAQ (reference sequence). The CDR3 is made up of 15 amino acids. V lost 10 bases and J lost 3; bases outside the gene matches: 14. The CDR3 nucleotides read TGTGCCACCTTTACGGAAAGACAGGGGAACTACGAGCAGTACTTC. It specifies CATFTERQGNYEQYF.

The genes are TRBV28 and TRBJ1-5; no clear D gene. This CDR3 is built from 13 residues. V lost 3 bases and J 5 bases, leaving 8 bases between the germline ends. Per the germline V gene, CDR1 is MDHEN and CDR2 is SYDVKM. The CDR3: CASSFIRDQPQHF. CDR3 DNA sequence: TGTGCCAGCAGTTTCATTCGAGATCAGCCCCAGCATTTT.

The chain employs TRBV7-2 and TRBJ2-7; 7 bases match TRBD1. The CDR3 is 14 residues long. V lost 6 bases and J lost 1; bases outside the gene matches: 6. CDR1 is SGHTA, CDR2 FQGNSA, per germline. CDR3 in amino acids: CASSSGTDSYEQYF. CDR3 nucleotides: TGTGCCAGCAGTTCCGGGACAGATTCCTACGAGCAGTACTTC.

The gene calls are TRBV7-3 and TRBJ2-3; 8 bases match TRBD2. The CDR3 runs 14 residues. After removal of 5 bases from V and 8 bases from J, the junction contained 9 bases not matched to a gene. Looked up from germline, CDR1 is SGHTA and CDR2 is FQGTGA. CDR3 sequence: CASSPRAAGGTQYF. In DNA form, the CDR3 reads TGTGCCAGCAGCCCTAGAGCGGCGGGAGGTACGCAGTATTTT.